The 18 T cell receptor beta chains in this list originate from one sample, sequenced in a study of beta chain features in type 1 diabetes. The whole isolated RNA underwent reverse transcription, so sequencing captured expressed TCRB transcripts. Only in-frame clones appear in the TCRdb table, and some are missing; sequencing was by immunoSEQ multiplex PCR. This table has fewer than 900,000 clones, under 20% appearing once. Sample: naive CD4+ T cells from blood. All receptors come from a woman aged 18 to 35 in good health.

This clone appeared a few times. This chain uses TRBV20-1 with TRBJ2-1; D call uncertain. The length of the CDR3 is 10 residues. The V end lost 6 bases, the J end lost 10 bases, and 10 bases lay between the germline ends. Germline V lookup: CDR1 DFQATT, CDR2 SNEGSKA (reference sequence). CDR3 DNA sequence: TGCAGTGCCTTAAGCGAAGAGCAGTTCTTC. This sequence encodes CSALSEEQFF.

This clone was seen more than once but under ten times. The chain has TRBV2 and TRBJ1-1; TRBD1 is a possible D gene (6 bases). This CDR3 is 11 amino acids long. Germline V gene data show CDR1 as SNHLY and CDR2 as FYNNEI. Trimming took off 6 bases at V and 8 bases at J, with 10 bases between the two ends. In nucleotides, the CDR3 is TGTGCCAGCAGCCTCGACAGGGAAGCTTTCTTT. Its translation is CASSLDREAFF. Full variable domain (remainder filled in from reference TRBV2 and TRBJ1-1): EPEVTQTPSHQVTQMGQEVILRCVPISNHLYFYWYRQILGQKVEFLVSFYNNEISEKSEIFDDQFSVERPDGSNFTLKIRSTKLEDSAMYFCASSLDREAFFGQGTRLTVV.

This clone has a handful of counts. The V call is TRBV2, the J call TRBJ1-1, with unresolved D. The CDR3 has 10 amino acids. The germline CDR1 and CDR2 sequences are SNHLY and FYNNEI. Trimming took off 5 bases at V and 6 bases at J, with 4 bases between the two ends. In DNA form, the CDR3 reads TGTGCCAGCAGTTTCGCTGAAGCTTTCTTT. Translation gives CASSFAEAFF. The variable domain in full, completed from reference TRBV2 and TRBJ1-1, reads EPEVTQTPSHQVTQMGQEVILRCVPISNHLYFYWYRQILGQKVEFLVSFYNNEISEKSEIFDDQFSVERPDGSNFTLKIRSTKLEDSAMYFCASSFAEAFFGQGTRLTVV.

The V call is TRBV7-8, the J call TRBJ2-1; 8 nucleotides match TRBD2. The junction had 9 bases not matched to a gene; V was cut back by 0 bases and J by 8 bases. The germline CDR1 and CDR2 sequences are SGHVS and FQNEAQ. The CDR3 is made up of 16 amino acids. CDR3 in DNA: TGTGCCAGCAGCTTAGCGCCCAGCGGGAGTACGGATGAGCAGTTCTTC. It codes for CASSLAPSGSTDEQFF.

This clone was found a few times. This sample also contains other DNA sequences that code for the same CDR3. The V call is TRBV7-3, the J call TRBJ1-1; D not certain. Germline CDR1 SGHTA, CDR2 FQGTGA. The V gene lost 0 bases and the J gene lost 1 base, with 3 bases spanning the gap. The CDR3 loop spans 13 amino acids. The CDR3 here is CASSLTGNTEAFF. CDR3 in DNA: TGTGCCAGCAGCTTAACTGGGAACACTGAAGCTTTCTTT.

As for this clone: Different DNA sequences within this sample yield the same CDR3. The chain employs TRBV6-5 and TRBJ2-6, with D tentatively TRBD1 or TRBD2 (6 bases each). CDR1 MNHEY and CDR2 SVGAGI come from the germline V gene. Trimming cost V 6 bases and J 2 bases, with 11 bases left between them. The CDR3 is 15 residues long. The CDR3 loop is CASSPRGAGANVLTF. The DNA of the CDR3 is TGTGCCAGCAGCCCTAGGGGGGCTGGGGCCAACGTCCTGACTTTC.

This clone was counted only a few times. The CDR3 region has the DNA TGCGCCAGCAGCTTTGACAGGGGGGCATACAATGAGCAGTTCTTC. Translated, it gives CASSFDRGAYNEQFF. J is TRBJ2-1 and V is TRBV5-1, with 9 bases fitting TRBD1. This CDR3 spans 15 amino acids. The junction had 4 bases not matched to a gene; V was cut back by 2 bases and J by 4 bases. Germline V gives CDR1 SGHRS, CDR2 YFSETQ. The variable domain in full, completed from reference TRBV5-1 and TRBJ2-1, reads KAGVTQTPRYLIKTRGQQVTLSCSPISGHRSVSWYQQTPGQGLQFLFEYFSETQRNKGNFPGRFSGRQFSNSRSEMNVSTLELGDSALYLCASSFDRGAYNEQFFGPGTRLTVL.

This rearrangement joins TRBV14 to TRBJ2-3; possible D gene TRBD2, 5 bases. This CDR3 region has 15 residues. Germline V CDR1 and CDR2: SGHDN, FVKESK. The V end lost 3 bases, the J end lost 4 bases, and 14 bases lay between the germline ends. CDR3 nucleotides: TGTGCCAGCAGCCATTATCGGGGAACCTCAGATACGCAGTATTTT. Translating gives CASSHYRGTSDTQYF. The full variable domain, completed using reference TRBV14 and TRBJ2-3, is EAGVTQFPSHSVIEKGQTVTLRCDPISGHDNLYWYRRVMGKEIKFLLHFVKESKQDESGMPNNRFLAERTGGTYSTLKVQPAELEDSGVYFCASSHYRGTSDTQYFGPGTRLTVL.

The chain links TRBV4-3 to TRBJ2-1; no definite D call. The CDR3 has 13 residues. V lost 2 bases and J 11 bases, leaving 13 bases between the germline ends. Germline CDR1 LGHNA, CDR2 YSLEER. The CDR3 coding sequence is TGCGCCAGCAGCCAATCTATGCAGGCTCAGCAGTTCTTC. Protein sequence: CASSQSMQAQQFF.

This clone was seen a few times. The J gene is TRBJ1-5, the V gene TRBV25-1; D is unclear. CDR3 length: 14 residues. Trimming took 1 base from V and 1 from J, leaving 5 bases between them. The germline gives CDR1 MGHDK, CDR2 SYGVNS. DNA for the CDR3: TGTGCCAGCAGTGAATTTCACAGCAATCAGCCCCAGCATTTT. It codes for CASSEFHSNQPQHF.

This clone was seen once. The J gene is TRBJ1-2, the V gene TRBV28; D gene uncertain. CDR1 is MDHEN and CDR2 is SYDVKM in the germline V gene. Trimming took off 7 bases at V and 5 bases at J, with 8 bases between the two ends. The CDR3 consists of 11 residues. CDR3 amino acids: CASTSSYGYTF. CDR3 in DNA: TGTGCCAGCACATCCTCGTATGGCTACACCTTC.

The V gene is TRBV7-2, the J gene TRBJ2-1; a weak D match, TRBD2 (6 bases). Germline V gives CDR1 SGHTA, CDR2 FQGNSA. The CDR3 extends over 15 amino acids. V lost 3 bases to trimming and J lost 3 bases, with 12 bases between them. The CDR3 protein is CASSFSGSDYNEQFF. CDR3 in DNA: TGTGCCAGCAGCTTCTCCGGGAGTGACTACAATGAGCAGTTCTTC.

This clone was seen more than once but under ten times. This chain joins TRBV6-5 and TRBJ2-3, with 7 positions matching TRBD2. Trimming took 2 bases from V and 6 from J; bases not matched to a gene: 8. From germline, CDR1 is MNHEY and CDR2 SVGAGI. The CDR3 is 15 residues long. CDR3 nucleotide sequence: TGTGCCAGCAGTTACGGGGGGAGGGCCAGGGATACGCAGTATTTT. Residues: CASSYGGRARDTQYF.

As to this clone: The identical CDR3 is also encoded by other nucleotide sequences in the sample. This rearrangement joins TRBV18 to TRBJ2-5; D is unclear. This CDR3 has 12 amino acids. The ends were cut back, 2 bases at V and 5 bases at J, with 6 bases in the middle. Germline CDR1 is KGHSH and CDR2 is LQKENI. The CDR3 nucleotides are TGTGCCAGCTCACCAGACGGTGAGACCCAGTACTTC. Protein product: CASSPDGETQYF. Full variable domain (remainder filled in from reference TRBV18 and TRBJ2-5): NAGVMQNPRHLVRRRGQEARLRCSPMKGHSHVYWYRQLPEEGLKFMVYLQKENIIDESGMPKERFSAEFPKEGPSILRIQQVVRGDSAAYFCASSPDGETQYFGPGTRLLVL.

CDR3 amino acids: CASSYGQGETQYF. The CDR3, as DNA: TGTGCCAGTAGCTATGGACAGGGAGAGACCCAGTACTTC. The chain is built from TRBV19 and TRBJ2-5, with 8 bases fitting TRBD1. The CDR3 spans 13 residues. CDR1 is LNHDA and CDR2 is SQIVND in the germline V gene (reference sequence). V trimming: 6 bases; J trimming: 4 bases; junction bases outside the gene matches: 4.

The genes are TRBV29-1 and TRBJ2-1, with TRBD2 matching over 9 bases. Germline CDR1 reads SQVTM; CDR2 reads ANQGSEA. Losses at the gene ends were 4 bases for V and 7 bases for J; bases not matched to a gene: 8. The CDR3 runs 14 residues. CDR3 in DNA: TGCAGCGTTGGTAGCGGGAGTATTGGGAATGAGCAGTTCTTC. Translated, it gives CSVGSGSIGNEQFF.

Only a few counts were recorded for this clone. The chain has TRBV19 and TRBJ2-1; TRBD1 matches 8 bases. The junction had 7 bases not matched to a gene; V was cut back by 5 bases and J by 4 bases. Germline CDR1 LNHDA, CDR2 SQIVND (reference sequence). This CDR3 spans 15 amino acids. DNA of the CDR3: TGTGCCAGTAGTGCTCAAGGGACAGGATACAATGAGCAGTTCTTC. Its protein product is CASSAQGTGYNEQFF.

The chain links TRBV6-5 to TRBJ2-1; 13 nucleotides line up with TRBD2. Trimming removed 10 bases from V and 0 bases from J; junction bases left unmatched: 3. Per the germline V gene, CDR1 is MNHEY and CDR2 is SVGAGI. This CDR3 has 15 residues. The CDR3 DNA reads as TGTGCCACTCGACTAGCGGGAGGCTCCTACAATGAGCAGTTCTTC. This translates into CATRLAGGSYNEQFF.